This record concerns one TCR beta chain sequence. The antigen remains undetermined. The sample is drawn from a study of cytomegalovirus exposure and HLA in healthy donors. General study points: Earlier findings revealed that most TCR beta V segments proved productive either about 87% or about 30% of the time.

The PCR had 60 Vbeta and 13 Jbeta primers. Here immunoSEQ multiplex PCR was the method, and the copy in TCRdb shows in-frame clones only, minus some. The sample lists approximately 140,000 clones, roughly 77% occurring once. The CDR3 is 14 amino acids. Germline loops: CDR1 SGHRS, CDR2 YFSETQ. Trimming took 4 bases from V and 5 from J, leaving 15 bases between them. What was sequenced was PBMCs. This sequence originates from a human donor in good health. The rearrangement joins TRBV5-1 to TRBJ1-1; D might be TRBD1 (5 bases). The CDR3 DNA sequence: TGCGCCAGCAGCCCGGACACGGGTAGGACTGAAGCTTTCTTT. This gives the protein CASSPDTGRTEAFF.